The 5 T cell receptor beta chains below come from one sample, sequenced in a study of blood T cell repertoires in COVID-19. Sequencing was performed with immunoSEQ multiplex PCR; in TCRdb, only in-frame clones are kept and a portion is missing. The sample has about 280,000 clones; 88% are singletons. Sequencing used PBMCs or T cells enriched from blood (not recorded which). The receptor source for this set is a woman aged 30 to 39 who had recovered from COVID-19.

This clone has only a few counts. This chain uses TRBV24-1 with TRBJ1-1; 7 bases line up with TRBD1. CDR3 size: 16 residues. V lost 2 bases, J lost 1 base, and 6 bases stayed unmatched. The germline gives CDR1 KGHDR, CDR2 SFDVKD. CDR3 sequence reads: CATSDSTYRGNTEAFF. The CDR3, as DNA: TGTGCCACCAGTGATTCGACCTACAGGGGGAACACTGAAGCTTTCTTT.

CDR3 protein: CASSPRDTTDTQYF. CDR3 sequence (DNA): TGTGCCAGCAGCCCTCGGGACACCACAGATACGCAGTATTTT. The V gene is TRBV11-3, the J gene TRBJ2-3; TRBD1 is a possible D gene (6 bases). The germline V gene encodes CDR1 SGHNT and CDR2 YENEEA. This CDR3 comprises 14 residues. The ends were cut back, 5 bases at V and 2 bases at J, with 11 bases in the middle.

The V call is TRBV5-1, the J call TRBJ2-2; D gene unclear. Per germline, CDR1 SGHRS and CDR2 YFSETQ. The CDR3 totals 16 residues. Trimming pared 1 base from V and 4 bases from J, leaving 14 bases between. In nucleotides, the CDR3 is TGCGCCAGCAGCTTGTTTGTCAGGTTGAGCACCGGGGAGCTGTTTTTT. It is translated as CASSLFVRLSTGELFF.

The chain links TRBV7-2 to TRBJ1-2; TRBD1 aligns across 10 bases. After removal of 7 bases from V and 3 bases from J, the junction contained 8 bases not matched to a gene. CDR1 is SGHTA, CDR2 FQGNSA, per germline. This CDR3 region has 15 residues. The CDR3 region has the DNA TGTGCCAGCATAGACAGGGGGCGTATGGACTATGGCTACACCTTC. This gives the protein CASIDRGRMDYGYTF.

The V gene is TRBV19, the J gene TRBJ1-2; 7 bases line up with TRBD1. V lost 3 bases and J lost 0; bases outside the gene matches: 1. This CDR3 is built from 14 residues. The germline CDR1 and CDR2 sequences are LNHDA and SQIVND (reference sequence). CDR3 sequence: CASSITGANYGYTF. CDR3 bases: TGTGCCAGTAGTATTACAGGGGCTAACTATGGCTACACCTTC.